This TCR beta chain was profiled in a study of response to subunit inactivated influenza vaccine. Each CDR3 protein is one row after TCRdb ran MiXCR on the RT-PCR reads. This table has around 190,000 distinct CDR3 sequences, about a tenth appearing once. General study findings and limits: New T cells are recruited in small numbers by each seasonal influenza vaccination, according to the authors' suggestion.

The CDR3 length is 16 residues. The germline V and J ends were trimmed by 6 bases and 4 bases, with 22 bases remaining between them. With regard to this clonotype: The antigen is unknown.

This receptor was taken from a man between 45 and 60 years old who received an inactivated influenza vaccine. Here the sequenced sample was non-naive T cells sorted from PBMCs, taken on the day of vaccination. The chain couples TRBV12-3 or TRBV12-4 to TRBJ2-7; no reliable D call. DNA for the CDR3: TGTGCCAGCAGCCATACTCCGGGTCCAAATATTTACGAGCAGTACTTC. Translating it yields CASSHTPGPNIYEQYF.